Listed below are T cell receptor beta chains from one sample, sequenced in a study of long-term antiretroviral therapy in people with HIV. Profiling relied on immunoSEQ multiplex PCR, and the TCRdb table lists in-frame clones only, not all of them. This sample has 30,000 to 40,000 clones; 65% to 90% occur once, and the top ten carry 4.4%. The sample was unsorted PBMCs, taken roughly 3.3 years after starting antiretroviral therapy. These receptors came from a man aged 18 to 29 with HIV. The CDR3 runs from the conserved cysteine through the conserved F or W. D genes are given only for firm matches. Where a row states a size, it is once, few, many or the class of an expanded clone; other rows omit it.

TRBV27	TRBJ1-5	few	NA	CASSFWGDDQPQHF	TGTGCCAGCAGTTTTTGGGGTGATGATCAGCCCCAGCATTTT
TRBV5-1	TRBJ1-1	NA	NA	CASSLEAGENTEAFF	TGCGCCAGCAGCTTGGAGGCGGGTGAGAACACTGAAGCTTTCTTT
TRBV7-9	TRBJ2-7	NA	TRBD1	CASSLDRVYEQYF	TGTGCCAGCAGTTTAGACAGGGTCTACGAGCAGTACTTC
TRBV28	TRBJ2-7	NA	NA	CASSLFGQGLGYEQYF	TGTGCCAGCAGTTTATTTGGTCAGGGGTTGGGGTACGAGCAGTACTTC
TRBV9	TRBJ1-1	NA	NA	CASSVDGGNTEAFF	TGTGCCAGCAGCGTAGATGGCGGGAACACTGAAGCTTTCTTT
TRBV11-2	TRBJ2-2	few	NA	CASSLVHQGPTGELFF	TGTGCCAGCAGCTTAGTGCACCAGGGGCCTACCGGGGAGCTGTTTTTT
TRBV27	TRBJ1-1	NA	TRBD1	CASSSGDRGLKGEAFF	TGTGCCAGCAGTTCTGGGGACAGGGGGCTTAAGGGTGAAGCTTTCTTT
TRBV18	TRBJ1-2	NA	NA	CASSDFGPYGYTF	TGTGCCAGCTCCGATTTTGGCCCTTATGGCTACACCTTC
TRBV9	TRBJ2-5	NA	NA	CASSVRPQETQYF	TGTGCCAGCAGCGTAAGACCGCAAGAGACCCAGTACTTC
TRBV9	TRBJ2-1	NA	NA	CASSVDGAAHNEQFF	TGTGCCAGCAGCGTAGACGGAGCGGCGCACAATGAGCAGTTCTTC
TRBV7-9	TRBJ2-7	few	TRBD1	CASSSRQGAYEQYF	TGTGCCAGCAGCTCCAGACAGGGCGCCTACGAGCAGTACTTC
TRBV18	TRBJ1-2	NA	TRBD1	CASSPETGGHYGYTF	TGTGCCAGCTCACCAGAGACAGGGGGCCACTATGGCTACACCTTC
TRBV19	TRBJ2-1	NA	NA	CASTLGGHLRYNEQFF	TGTGCCAGTACTCTAGGGGGACACCTGAGATACAATGAGCAGTTCTTC
TRBV12-5	TRBJ2-7	NA	NA	CASGPPATYEQYF	TGTGCTAGTGGTCCCCCGGCAACTTACGAGCAGTACTTC
TRBV19	TRBJ1-1	NA	NA	CASSLTGWGTEAFF	TGTGCCAGTAGTCTTACAGGGTGGGGCACTGAAGCTTTCTTT
TRBV28	TRBJ2-1	NA	TRBD2	CASTWAGRTPRGDEQFF	TGTGCCAGCACCTGGGCGGGAAGAACCCCTCGGGGGGATGAGCAGTTCTTC
TRBV2	TRBJ2-3	once	NA	CASRPRRGAFRADTQYF	TGTGCCAGCAGACCAAGGAGGGGGGCCTTCAGGGCAGATACGCAGTATTTT
TRBV5-1	TRBJ2-7	NA	TRBD1	CASSPGTGGAYEQYF	TGCGCCAGCAGCCCGGGGACAGGGGGCGCCTACGAGCAGTACTTC
TRBV28	TRBJ2-7	NA	NA	CASSSRTDSYEQYF	TGTGCCAGCAGTTCTAGGACAGACTCCTACGAGCAGTACTTC
TRBV2	TRBJ2-7	NA	NA	CASGDYEQYF	TGTGCCAGCGGCGATTACGAGCAGTACTTC
TRBV10-3	TRBJ2-7	NA	NA	CAISDDPVRETYEQYF	TGTGCCATCAGTGATGACCCTGTTAGGGAGACCTACGAGCAGTACTTC
TRBV27	TRBJ2-3	NA	NA	CASSFRGAARTDTQYF	TGTGCCAGCAGTTTTCGGGGGGCAGCACGGACAGATACGCAGTATTTT
TRBV9	TRBJ1-1	NA	NA	CASSVVVEAFF	TGTGCCAGCAGCGTAGTAGTAGAAGCTTTCTTT
TRBV19	TRBJ2-2	NA	NA	CASSIGFMAGELFF	TGTGCCAGTAGTATTGGCTTTATGGCCGGGGAGCTGTTTTTT
TRBV27	TRBJ2-3	NA	TRBD1	CASSPGTGETDTQYF	TGTGCCAGCAGTCCTGGGACAGGGGAGACAGATACGCAGTATTTT
TRBV6-5	TRBJ2-6	NA	NA	CASSPGVGANVLTF	TGTGCCAGCAGCCCAGGGGTCGGGGCCAACGTCCTGACTTTC
TRBV10-3	TRBJ2-7	NA	NA	CAISESTAEQYF	TGTGCCATCAGTGAGTCCACGGCCGAGCAGTACTTC
TRBV7-8	TRBJ2-7	few	TRBD2	CASSLLRERYEQYF	TGTGCCAGCAGCTTATTGCGGGAGCGCTACGAGCAGTACTTC
TRBV7-2	TRBJ2-1	NA	TRBD2	CASSFGTRTSVSYNEQFF	TGTGCCAGCAGCTTTGGGACTAGGACCTCCGTATCCTACAATGAGCAGTTCTTC
TRBV9	TRBJ2-1	NA	NA	CASTLGSGGYNEQFF	TGTGCCAGCACCCTAGGGAGTGGGGGTTACAATGAGCAGTTCTTC
TRBV4-2	TRBJ2-2	NA	NA	CASSHITGTTGFRELFF	TGTGCCAGCAGCCATATAACGGGGACAACAGGGTTCAGGGAGCTGTTTTTT
TRBV6-5	TRBJ2-6	NA	NA	CASSYSSGVGANVLTF	TGTGCCAGCAGTTACTCCTCCGGGGTCGGGGCCAACGTCCTGACTTTC
TRBV4-1	TRBJ1-4	once	NA	CASSPRSEQGLDEKLFF	TGCGCCAGCAGCCCCCGTTCCGAACAGGGCCTAGATGAAAAACTGTTTTTT
TRBV6-5	TRBJ1-2	few	TRBD1	CASSSRQGAYGYTF	TGTGCCAGCAGCTCGCGGCAGGGGGCATATGGCTACACCTTC
TRBV7-2	TRBJ2-7	NA	TRBD2	CASSWTSGNRNEQYF	TGTGCCAGCAGCTGGACTAGCGGGAATCGCAACGAGCAGTACTTC
TRBV14	TRBJ1-4	NA	NA	CASSQDGGRALVEKLFF	TGTGCCAGCAGCCAAGACGGCGGGAGGGCATTAGTAGAAAAACTGTTTTTT
TRBV27	TRBJ2-7	NA	NA	CASSFGPSPPYEQYF	TGTGCCAGCAGTTTTGGCCCATCGCCTCCCTACGAGCAGTACTTC
TRBV6-5	TRBJ2-7	once	TRBD2	CASSYFLGGEYEQYF	TGTGCCAGCAGTTACTTCCTGGGGGGGGAGTACGAGCAGTACTTC
TRBV5-5	TRBJ2-7	NA	NA	CASFRGSAYEQYF	TGTGCCAGCTTCCGGGGTTCTGCCTACGAGCAGTACTTC
TRBV6-5	TRBJ1-5	NA	NA	CASRPGKAGNQPQHF	TGTGCCAGCAGGCCCGGGAAAGCGGGCAATCAGCCCCAGCATTTT
TRBV4-1	TRBJ2-7	NA	NA	CASSQVTGPDEQYF	TGCGCCAGCAGCCAAGTTACAGGGCCCGACGAGCAGTACTTC
TRBV7-6	TRBJ2-3	NA	NA	CASSLVGADTQYF	TGTGCCAGCAGCTTAGTAGGGGCAGATACGCAGTATTTT
TRBV19	TRBJ1-2	NA	TRBD1	CASSVGTGGHYGYTF	TGTGCCAGTAGCGTGGGGACAGGGGGTCACTATGGCTACACCTTC
TRBV28	TRBJ1-1	NA	NA	CASSLWAGRNTEAFF	TGTGCCAGCAGTTTATGGGCAGGGAGGAACACTGAAGCTTTCTTT
TRBV6-1	TRBJ2-1	NA	NA	CASSDWESDEQFF	TGTGCCAGCAGTGACTGGGAATCGGATGAGCAGTTCTTC
TRBV7-2	TRBJ1-5	NA	TRBD1	CASSLYPGQFNQPQHF	TGTGCCAGCAGCCTATACCCGGGACAGTTCAATCAGCCCCAGCATTTT
TRBV18	TRBJ1-1	few	NA	CASSPNTEAFF	TGTGCCAGCTCACCGAACACTGAAGCTTTCTTT
TRBV28	TRBJ1-2	NA	NA	CASSLSAGRGYTF	TGTGCCAGCAGTTTATCGGCAGGGCGAGGCTACACCTTC